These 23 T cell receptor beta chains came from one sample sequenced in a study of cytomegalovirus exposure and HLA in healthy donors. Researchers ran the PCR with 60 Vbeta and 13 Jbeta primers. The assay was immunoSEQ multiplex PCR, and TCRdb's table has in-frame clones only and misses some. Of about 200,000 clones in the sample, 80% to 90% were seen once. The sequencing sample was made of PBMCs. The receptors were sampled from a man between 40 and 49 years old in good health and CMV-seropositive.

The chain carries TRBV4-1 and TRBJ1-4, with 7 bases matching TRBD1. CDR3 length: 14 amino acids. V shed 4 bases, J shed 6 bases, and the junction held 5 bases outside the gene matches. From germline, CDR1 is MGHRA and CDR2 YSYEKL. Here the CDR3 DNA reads TGCGCCAGCAGCCTCAGGGGGGTAGATGAAAAACTGTTTTTT. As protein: CASSLRGVDEKLFF.

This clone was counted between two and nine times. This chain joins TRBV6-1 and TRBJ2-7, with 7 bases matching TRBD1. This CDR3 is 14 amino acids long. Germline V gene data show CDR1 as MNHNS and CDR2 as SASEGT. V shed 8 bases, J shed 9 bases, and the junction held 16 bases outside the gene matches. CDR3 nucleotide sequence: TGTGCCAGCGGGATAGGAGCAGGGGGTATGGGGCAGTACTTC. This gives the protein CASGIGAGGMGQYF.

The CDR3 region has the DNA TGTGCCATCAGGGCAGGGGATTCACCCCTCCACTTT. Protein sequence: CAIRAGDSPLHF. This chain connects TRBV10-3 to TRBJ1-6; D might be TRBD1 (6 bases). CDR1 is ENHRY and CDR2 is SYGVKD in the germline V gene. V gave up 6 bases and J gave up 8 bases, with 8 bases separating them. CDR3 size: 12 residues.

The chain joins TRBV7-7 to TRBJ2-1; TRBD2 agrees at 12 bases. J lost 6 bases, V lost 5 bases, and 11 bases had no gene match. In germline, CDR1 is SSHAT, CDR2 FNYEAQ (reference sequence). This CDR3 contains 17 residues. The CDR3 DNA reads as TGTGCCAGCAGCCCAGGCCTAGCGGGAGGGCCAGGCAATGAGCAGTTCTTC. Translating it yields CASSPGLAGGPGNEQFF.

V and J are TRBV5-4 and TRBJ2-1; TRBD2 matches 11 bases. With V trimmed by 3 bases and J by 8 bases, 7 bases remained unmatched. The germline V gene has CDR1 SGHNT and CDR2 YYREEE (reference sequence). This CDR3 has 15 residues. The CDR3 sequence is CASSSTSGTRDEQFF. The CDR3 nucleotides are TGTGCCAGCAGCTCGACTAGCGGGACAAGGGATGAGCAGTTCTTC. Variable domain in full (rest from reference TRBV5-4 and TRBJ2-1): ETGVTQSPTHLIKTRGQQVTLRCSSQSGHNTVSWYQQALGQGPQFIFQYYREEENGRGNFPPRFSGLQFPNYSSELNVNALELDDSALYLCASSSTSGTRDEQFFGPGTRLTVL.

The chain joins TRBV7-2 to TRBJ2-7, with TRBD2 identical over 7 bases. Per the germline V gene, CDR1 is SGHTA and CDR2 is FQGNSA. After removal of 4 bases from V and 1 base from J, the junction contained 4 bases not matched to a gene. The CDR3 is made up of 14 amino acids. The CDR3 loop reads CASSSLAASYEQYF. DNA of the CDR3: TGTGCCAGCAGCTCTCTAGCGGCGTCCTACGAGCAGTACTTC.

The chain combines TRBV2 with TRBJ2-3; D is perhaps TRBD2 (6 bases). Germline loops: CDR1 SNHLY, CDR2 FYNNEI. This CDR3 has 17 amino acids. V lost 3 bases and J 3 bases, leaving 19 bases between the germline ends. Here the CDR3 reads CASSEGWPGDETDTQYF. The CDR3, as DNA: TGTGCCAGCAGTGAGGGTTGGCCGGGAGATGAAACAGATACGCAGTATTTT.

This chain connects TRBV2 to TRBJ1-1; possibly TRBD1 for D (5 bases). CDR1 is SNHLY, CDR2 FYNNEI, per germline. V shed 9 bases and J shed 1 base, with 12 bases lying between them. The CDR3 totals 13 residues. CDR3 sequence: CASTRVSNTEAFF. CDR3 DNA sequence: TGTGCCAGTACCAGGGTCTCGAACACTGAAGCTTTCTTT.

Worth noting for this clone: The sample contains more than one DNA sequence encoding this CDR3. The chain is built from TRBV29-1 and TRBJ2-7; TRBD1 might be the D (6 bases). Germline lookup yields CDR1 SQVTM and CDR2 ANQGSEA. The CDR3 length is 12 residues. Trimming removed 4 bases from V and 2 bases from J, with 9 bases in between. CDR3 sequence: CSVVQGTYEQYF. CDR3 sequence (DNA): TGCAGCGTTGTTCAGGGGACCTACGAGCAGTACTTC.

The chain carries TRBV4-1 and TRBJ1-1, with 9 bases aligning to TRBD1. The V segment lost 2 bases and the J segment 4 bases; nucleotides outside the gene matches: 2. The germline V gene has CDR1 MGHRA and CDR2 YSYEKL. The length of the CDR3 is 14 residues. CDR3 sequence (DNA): TGCGCCAGCAGCCAACTGACAGGGGGCACTGAAGCTTTCTTT. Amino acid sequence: CASSQLTGGTEAFF.

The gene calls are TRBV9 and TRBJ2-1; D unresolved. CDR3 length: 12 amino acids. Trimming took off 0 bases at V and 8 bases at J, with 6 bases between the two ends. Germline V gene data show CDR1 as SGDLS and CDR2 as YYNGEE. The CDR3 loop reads CASSVDRDEQFF. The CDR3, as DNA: TGTGCCAGCAGCGTAGACCGCGATGAGCAGTTCTTC.

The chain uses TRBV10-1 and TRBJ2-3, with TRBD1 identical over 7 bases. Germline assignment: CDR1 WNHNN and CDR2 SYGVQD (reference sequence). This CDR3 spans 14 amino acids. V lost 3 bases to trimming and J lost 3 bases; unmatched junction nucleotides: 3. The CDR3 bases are TGCGCCAGCAGTGACAGGGGGTTGACAGATACGCAGTATTTT. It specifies CASSDRGLTDTQYF.

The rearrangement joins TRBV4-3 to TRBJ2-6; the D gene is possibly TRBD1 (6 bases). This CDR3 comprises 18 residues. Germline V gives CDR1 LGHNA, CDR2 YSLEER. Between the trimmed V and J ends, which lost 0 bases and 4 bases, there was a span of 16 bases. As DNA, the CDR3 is TGCGCCAGCAGCCAAGATCAAGGGGGAGTTGGGGGGGCCAACGTCCTGACTTTC. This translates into CASSQDQGGVGGANVLTF.

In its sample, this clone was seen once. As DNA, the CDR3 is TGTGCCAGCAGTATATGGGTAGGGACAGGTGGAAATACGCAGTATTTT. This translates into CASSIWVGTGGNTQYF. The V and J genes are TRBV5-4 and TRBJ2-3, with 8 bases lining up with TRBD1. J gave up 7 bases and V 5 bases, and 15 bases lay outside the gene matches. Germline assignment: CDR1 SGHNT and CDR2 YYREEE (reference sequence). The CDR3 totals 16 residues.

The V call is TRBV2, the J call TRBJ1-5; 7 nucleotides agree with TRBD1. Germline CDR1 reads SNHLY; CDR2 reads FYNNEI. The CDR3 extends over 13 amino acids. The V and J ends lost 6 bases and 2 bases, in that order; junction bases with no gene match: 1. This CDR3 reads CASSGTGNQPQHF. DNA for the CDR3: TGTGCCAGCAGCGGGACAGGCAATCAGCCCCAGCATTTT.

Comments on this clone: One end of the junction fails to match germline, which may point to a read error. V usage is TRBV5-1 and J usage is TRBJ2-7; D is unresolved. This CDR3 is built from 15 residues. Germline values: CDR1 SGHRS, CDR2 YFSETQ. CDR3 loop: CASSLDLESRYGQYF. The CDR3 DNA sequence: TGCGCCAGCAGCTTGGATCTGGAGTCTAGGTACGGGCAGTACTTC.

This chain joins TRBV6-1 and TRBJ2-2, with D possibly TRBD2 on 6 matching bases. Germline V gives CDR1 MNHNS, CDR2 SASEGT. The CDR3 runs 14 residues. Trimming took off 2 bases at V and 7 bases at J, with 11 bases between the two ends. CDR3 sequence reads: CASSELGGLGELFF. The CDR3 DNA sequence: TGTGCCAGCAGTGAACTGGGGGGACTCGGGGAGCTGTTTTTT.

The DNA for the CDR3 is TGTGCCAGTAGTGGGACGACAGGGTTTGGCCGAAACACCATATATTTT. It specifies CASSGTTGFGRNTIYF. This chain joins TRBV19 and TRBJ1-3; 7 nucleotides agree with TRBD1. Germline loops: CDR1 LNHDA, CDR2 SQIVND (reference sequence). The CDR3 is 16 residues long. Losses at the gene ends were 5 bases for V and 5 bases for J; bases not matched to a gene: 12.

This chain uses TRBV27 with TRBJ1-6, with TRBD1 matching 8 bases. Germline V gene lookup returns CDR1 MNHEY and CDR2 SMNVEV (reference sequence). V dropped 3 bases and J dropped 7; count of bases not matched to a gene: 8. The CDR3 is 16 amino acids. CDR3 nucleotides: TGTGCCAGCAGTTTGGACAGGGCGTATCGGAATTCACCCCTCCACTTT. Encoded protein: CASSLDRAYRNSPLHF.

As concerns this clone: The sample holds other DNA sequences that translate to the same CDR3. CDR3 DNA: TGTGCCAGCAGCTTGGACAGGGGTACTGAAGCTTTCTTT. Amino acids: CASSLDRGTEAFF. This chain joins TRBV5-4 and TRBJ1-1; TRBD1 aligns across 7 bases. Germline V gives CDR1 SGHNT, CDR2 YYREEE (reference sequence). There are 13 residues in the CDR3. The V and J ends lost 0 bases and 5 bases, in that order; junction bases with no gene match: 1.

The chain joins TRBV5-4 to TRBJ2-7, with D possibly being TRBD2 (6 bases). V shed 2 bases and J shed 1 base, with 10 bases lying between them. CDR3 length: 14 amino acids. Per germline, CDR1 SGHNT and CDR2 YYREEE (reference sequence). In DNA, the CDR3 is TGTGCCAGCAGCTTAGCGGGTGGGTCCTACGAGCAGTACTTC. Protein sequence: CASSLAGGSYEQYF.

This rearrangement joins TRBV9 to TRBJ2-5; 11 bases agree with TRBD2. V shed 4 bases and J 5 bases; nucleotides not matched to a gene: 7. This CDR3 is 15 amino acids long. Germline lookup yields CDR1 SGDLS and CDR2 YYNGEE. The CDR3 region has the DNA TGTGCCAGCAGCAGTAGCGGGAGGGCCGGGGAGACCCAGTACTTC. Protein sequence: CASSSSGRAGETQYF.

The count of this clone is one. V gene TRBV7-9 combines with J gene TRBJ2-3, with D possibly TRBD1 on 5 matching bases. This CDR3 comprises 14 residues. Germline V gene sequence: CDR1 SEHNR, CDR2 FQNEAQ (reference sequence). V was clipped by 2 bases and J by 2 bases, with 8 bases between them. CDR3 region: CASSLSRATDTQYF. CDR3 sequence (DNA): TGTGCCAGCAGCTTATCCAGGGCCACAGATACGCAGTATTTT.